This T cell receptor (beta chain) was found in a study of chemoradiotherapy in HPV16-positive cancers. Across the study: A couple of HPV16-positive patients' cells yielded candidate HPV-specific clones and common motifs. Whole-study results and caveats: During treatment, candidate HPV-specific clones and E7-related motifs expanded in tumor.

Sequencing used immunoSEQ multiplex PCR; TCRdb keeps in-frame clones, though not all of them. The table lists more than 10,000 clones, about 86% of them singletons. The CDR3 is 11 residues long. Trimming pared 3 bases from V and 10 bases from J, leaving 9 bases between. Germline CDR1 reads SGHAT; CDR2 reads FQNNGV. This clone has only a few counts. What it binds is not known. Repeated repertoire sampling spanned the course of chemoradiotherapy. This clonotype was sampled from a human donor with HPV-associated anogenital cancer. The V and J genes are TRBV11-2 and TRBJ1-1; D may be TRBD1 (6 bases). Sequencing was performed on blood, taken from a patient who underwent chemoradiotherapy. The CDR3 bases are TGTGCCAGCAGCTTGGGGGCAGGAGCTTTCTTT. This gives the protein CASSLGAGAFF.